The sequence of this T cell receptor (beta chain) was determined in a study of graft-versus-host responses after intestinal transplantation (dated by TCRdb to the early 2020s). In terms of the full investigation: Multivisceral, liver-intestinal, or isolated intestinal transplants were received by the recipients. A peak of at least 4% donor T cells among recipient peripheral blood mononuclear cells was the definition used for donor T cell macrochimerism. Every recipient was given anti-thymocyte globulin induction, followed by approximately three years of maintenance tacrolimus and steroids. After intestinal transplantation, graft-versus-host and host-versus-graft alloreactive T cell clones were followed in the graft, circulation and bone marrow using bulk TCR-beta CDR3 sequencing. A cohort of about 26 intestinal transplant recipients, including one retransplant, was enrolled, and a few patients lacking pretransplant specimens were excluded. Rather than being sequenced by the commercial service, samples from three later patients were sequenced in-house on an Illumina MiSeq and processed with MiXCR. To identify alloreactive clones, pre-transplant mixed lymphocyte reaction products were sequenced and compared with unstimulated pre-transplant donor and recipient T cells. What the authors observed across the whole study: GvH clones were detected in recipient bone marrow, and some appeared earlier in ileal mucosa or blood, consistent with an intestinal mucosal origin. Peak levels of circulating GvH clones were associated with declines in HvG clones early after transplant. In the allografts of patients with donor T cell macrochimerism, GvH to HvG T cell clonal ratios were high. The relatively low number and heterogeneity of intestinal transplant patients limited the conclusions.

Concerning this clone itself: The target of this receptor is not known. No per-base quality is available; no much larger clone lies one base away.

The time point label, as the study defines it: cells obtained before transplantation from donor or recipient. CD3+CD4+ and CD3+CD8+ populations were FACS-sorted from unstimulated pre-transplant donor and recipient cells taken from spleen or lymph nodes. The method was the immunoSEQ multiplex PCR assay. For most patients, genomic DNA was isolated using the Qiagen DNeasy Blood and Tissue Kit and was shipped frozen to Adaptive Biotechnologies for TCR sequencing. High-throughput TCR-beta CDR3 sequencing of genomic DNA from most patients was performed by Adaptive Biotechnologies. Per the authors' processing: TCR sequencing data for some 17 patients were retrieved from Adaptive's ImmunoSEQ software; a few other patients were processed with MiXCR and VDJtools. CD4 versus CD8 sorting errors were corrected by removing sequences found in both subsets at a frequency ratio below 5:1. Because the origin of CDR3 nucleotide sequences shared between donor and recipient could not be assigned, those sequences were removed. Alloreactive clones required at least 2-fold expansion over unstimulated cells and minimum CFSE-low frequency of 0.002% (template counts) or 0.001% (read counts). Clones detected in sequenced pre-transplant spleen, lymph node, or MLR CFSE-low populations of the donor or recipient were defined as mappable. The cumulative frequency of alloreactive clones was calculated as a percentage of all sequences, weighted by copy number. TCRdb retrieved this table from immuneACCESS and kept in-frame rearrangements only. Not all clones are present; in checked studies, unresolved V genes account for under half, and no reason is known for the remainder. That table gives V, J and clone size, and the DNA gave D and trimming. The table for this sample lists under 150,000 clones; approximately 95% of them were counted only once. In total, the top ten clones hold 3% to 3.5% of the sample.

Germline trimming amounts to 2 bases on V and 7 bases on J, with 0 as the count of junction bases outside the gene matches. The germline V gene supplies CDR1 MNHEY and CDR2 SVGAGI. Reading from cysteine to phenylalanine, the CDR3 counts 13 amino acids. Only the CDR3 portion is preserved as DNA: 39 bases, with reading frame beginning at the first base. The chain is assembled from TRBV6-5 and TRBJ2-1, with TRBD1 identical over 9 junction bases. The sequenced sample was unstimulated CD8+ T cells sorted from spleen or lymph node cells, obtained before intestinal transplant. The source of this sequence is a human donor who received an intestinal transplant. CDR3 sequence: CASSYGTGNEQFF. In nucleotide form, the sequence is TGTGCCAGCAGTTACGGGACAGGGAATGAGCAGTTCTTC.